One sample yielded the 3 T cell receptor beta chains listed below, sequenced in a study of T cells in Graves' hyperthyroidism and ophthalmopathy. RNA transcripts gave rise to amplified TCR beta CDR3 regions. Using the HTBI primer set, a first-round RT-PCR was run on the TCR CDR3. TCRdb re-derived calls from the multiplex PCR reads in MiXCR, one entry per CDR3 protein. There are around 350,000 distinct CDR3 sequences in the sample; approximately 15% occur only once, and roughly a fifth lies in the top ten. Sequencing used blood. These receptors came from a woman aged 25-40 years with Graves' ophthalmopathy.

Ten or more counts support this clonotype. The CDR3 DNA is TGTGCCTGGAGTGTAATCGGCGGACGCGGAAAACTCACCTACGAGCAGTACTTC. It translates to CAWSVIGGRGKLTYEQYF. The chain combines TRBV30 with TRBJ2-7; no reliable D call. Trimming stripped 0 bases from V and 2 bases from J, with 23 bases between. CDR3 size: 18 residues. Germline CDR1 reads GTSNPN; CDR2 reads SVGIG (reference sequence). The entire variable domain, with the rest obtained from reference TRBV30 and TRBJ2-7, is as follows: SQTIHQWPATLVQPVGSPLSLECTVEGTSNPNLYWYRQAAGRGLQLLFYSVGIGQISSEVPQNLSASRPQDRQFILSSKKLLLSDSGFYLCAWSVIGGRGKLTYEQYFGPGTRLTVT.

The sample holds many counts of this clonotype. The gene calls are TRBV28 and TRBJ1-2; no definite D call. The V end lost 6 bases, the J end lost 2 bases, and 13 bases lay between the germline ends. The CDR3 has 14 amino acids. Germline lookup yields CDR1 MDHEN and CDR2 SYDVKM. The CDR3 loop reads CASSPLHTNYGYTF. CDR3 sequence (DNA): TGTGCCAGCAGCCCACTACATACGAACTATGGCTACACCTTC.

Worth noting for this clonotype: Possible read error: a much larger clone is one base away. The J gene is TRBJ2-3, the V gene TRBV20-1; TRBD1 or TRBD2 may be the D gene (5 bases each). CDR3 length: 15 amino acids. Germline V gene lookup returns CDR1 DFQATT and CDR2 SNEGSKA (reference sequence). In DNA, the CDR3 is TGCAGTGCTAGAGATCTGGGGACCGGCACAGATACGCAGTGTTTT. Its translation: CSARDLGTGTDTQCF.